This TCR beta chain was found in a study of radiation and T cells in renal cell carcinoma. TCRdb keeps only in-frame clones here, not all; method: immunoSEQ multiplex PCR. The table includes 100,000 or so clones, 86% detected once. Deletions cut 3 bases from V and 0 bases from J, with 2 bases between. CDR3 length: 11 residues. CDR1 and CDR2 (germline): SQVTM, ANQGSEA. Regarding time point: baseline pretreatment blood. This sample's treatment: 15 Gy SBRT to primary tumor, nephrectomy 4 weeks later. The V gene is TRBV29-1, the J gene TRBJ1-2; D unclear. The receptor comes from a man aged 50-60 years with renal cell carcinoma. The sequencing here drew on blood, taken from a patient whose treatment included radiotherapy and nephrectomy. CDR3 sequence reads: CSVEANYGYTF. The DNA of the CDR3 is TGCAGCGTTGAGGCTAACTATGGCTACACCTTC.